The 12 T cell receptor beta chains in this list originate from one sample, sequenced in a study of blood T cell repertoires in COVID-19. Assay used: immunoSEQ multiplex PCR; TCRdb lists only in-frame clones, some missing. The sample holds around 80,000 clones, over 75% seen once. The sample was peripheral blood. The receptors shown here come from an elderly man with acute or convalescent COVID-19.

This chain uses TRBV5-5 with TRBJ1-1; TRBD1 agrees at 8 bases. The ends lost 4 bases at V and 5 bases at J; junction bases unmatched: 7. The CDR3 contains 14 residues. Germline loops: CDR1 SGHKS, CDR2 YYEKEE (reference sequence). The CDR3 DNA reads as TGTGCCAGCAGCGTCACAGGGGGAGGAACTGAAGCTTTCTTT. It is translated as CASSVTGGGTEAFF.

This clone was seen a single time. This sequence joins TRBV6-5 and TRBJ2-7; 7 bases are shared with TRBD1. Germline V lookup: CDR1 MNHEY, CDR2 SVGAGI. This CDR3 has 13 residues. After removal of 10 bases from V and 4 bases from J, the junction contained 10 bases not matched to a gene. CDR3 sequence reads: CATRGQVQYEQYF. CDR3 DNA: TGTGCCACCAGAGGACAGGTCCAATACGAGCAGTACTTC.

V usage is TRBV3-1 (or the pseudogene TRBV3-2) and J usage is TRBJ2-3; D is perhaps TRBD1 (7 bases). CDR1 and CDR2 from the germline V gene are LGHDT and YNNKEL (reference sequence). The CDR3 runs to 19 residues. V was clipped by 1 base and J by 2 bases, with 22 bases between them. The CDR3 region has the DNA TGTGCCAGCAGCCAAGTCGTCAGACAGGGAGGAGGGTTCACAGATACGCAGTATTTT. Translation gives CASSQVVRQGGGFTDTQYF.

This clone was seen only a few times. J is TRBJ1-2 and V is TRBV24-1; no clear D. The germline V gene has CDR1 KGHDR and CDR2 SFDVKD. V was shortened by 4 bases and J by 10 bases, with 21 bases between the two germline ends. The CDR3 has 15 amino acids. CDR3 in amino acids: CATSEAGRGDLTYTF. CDR3 DNA: TGTGCCACCAGTGAAGCCGGGAGAGGAGACCTGACCTACACCTTC.

This chain links TRBV2 with TRBJ1-2; no firm D call. This CDR3 contains 11 residues. The V gene lost 8 bases and the J gene lost 4 bases, with 8 bases spanning the gap. Germline CDR1 is SNHLY and CDR2 is FYNNEI. The CDR3, as DNA: TGTGCCAGCGCACAAAGCTATGGCTACACCTTC. Its translation: CASAQSYGYTF.

The DNA of the CDR3 is TGTGCCAGCAGCAACCTCGGACAGGGAGGGGAGACCCAGTACTTC. Translating gives CASSNLGQGGETQYF. The chain recombines TRBV7-8 with TRBJ2-5, with D perhaps matching TRBD1 (8 bases). Germline CDR1 and CDR2: SGHVS and FQNEAQ. The CDR3 has 15 amino acids. V was cut by 5 bases and J by 5 bases, with 18 bases left in between.

There are a few counts of this clone. The chain uses TRBV27 and TRBJ1-2; TRBD1 matches at 9 bases. Per the germline V gene, CDR1 is MNHEY and CDR2 is SMNVEV (reference sequence). The CDR3 runs 15 residues. Trimming removed 5 bases from V and 5 bases from J; junction bases left unmatched: 9. CDR3 DNA sequence: TGTGCCAGCAGTCCCCGGGACAGGGCCGGGTATGGCTACACCTTC. Translation gives CASSPRDRAGYGYTF.

The chain uses TRBV11-2 and TRBJ2-1; the match to TRBD2 covers 10 bases. CDR1 and CDR2 from the germline V gene are SGHAT and FQNNGV. With 6 bases clipped from V and 5 bases from J, the junction kept 7 bases outside the gene matches. The CDR3 totals 15 residues. CDR3 residues: CASRPLAGAHNEQFF. In DNA form, the CDR3 reads TGTGCCAGCAGGCCTCTAGCGGGGGCCCACAATGAGCAGTTCTTC.

With respect to this clone: One end of the junction is discordant with germline, which a read error may explain. This chain connects TRBV6-5 to TRBJ1-3; 7 bases are shared with TRBD1. CDR3 length: 12 amino acids. CDR1 and CDR2 from the germline V gene are MNHEY and SVGAGI. Here the CDR3 reads CASSPDRDSLSF. The CDR3 DNA reads as TGTGCCAGCAGTCCAGACCGGGACAGTCTCTCCTTT.

The rearrangement links TRBV20-1 to TRBJ1-2; D uncertain. Germline assignment: CDR1 DFQATT and CDR2 SNEGSKA (reference sequence). V lost 6 bases and J lost 4, with 18 bases in between. The CDR3 loop spans 14 amino acids. The CDR3 loop reads CSASLEGAGYGYTF. For the CDR3, the DNA is TGCAGTGCCAGTTTAGAAGGCGCGGGCTATGGCTACACCTTC.

The CDR3: CASSYSQGLDSPLHF. The CDR3 DNA sequence: TGTGCCAGCAGTTACTCGCAGGGTTTGGATTCACCCCTCCACTTT. The genes are TRBV6-5 and TRBJ1-6; D is possibly TRBD1 (5 bases). The CDR3 is made up of 15 amino acids. Germline V gene lookup returns CDR1 MNHEY and CDR2 SVGAGI. V gave up 0 bases and J gave up 8 bases, with 11 bases separating them.

The genes are TRBV11-2 and TRBJ1-2, with D perhaps TRBD1 (6 bases). The V gene lost 5 bases and the J gene lost 3 bases, with 16 bases spanning the gap. This CDR3 spans 15 amino acids. Germline V gene data show CDR1 as SGHAT and CDR2 as FQNNGV. Written as DNA, the CDR3 is TGTGCCAGCAGCCGGGAACGGGGGGGCGACTATGGCTACACCTTC. This encodes CASSRERGGDYGYTF.